This TCR beta chain was retrieved from a study of T cell repertoires in cytomegalovirus infection. In the study overall: Shared public TCR beta signatures pointed to both CMV infection and a matching HLA type.

A word on this clonotype: Antigen unknown.

Germline CDR1 and CDR2: MNHNS and SASEGT. V was cut by 6 bases and J by 4 bases, with 12 bases left in between. CDR3 length: 13 residues. TCRdb reanalysed the reads using MiXCR and keeps one entry per CDR3 protein. The data show roughly 990,000 distinct CDR3 sequences, less than 40% seen once. The V gene is TRBV6-1, the J gene TRBJ1-2, with D hard to call. This TCR derives from a human donor in good health (CMV status not recorded). Some clones in this sample may be carry-over from other donors' samples. Source: cultured CD8+ T cells from PBMCs, taken from culture after CMV antigen stimulation. This CDR3 is CASRYNGFYGYTF. The CDR3 DNA sequence: TGTGCCAGCAGATACAACGGATTCTATGGCTACACCTTC.